The text below deals with one T cell receptor (beta chain). No antigen is known for it. Clones were sequenced by immunoSEQ multiplex PCR, and TCRdb holds only the in-frame ones, with some missing. The sample has 20,000 to 25,000 clones; about four fifths are singletons. These data belong to a study of lymphopenia after photon versus proton radiotherapy. Study-level points and caveats: Post-nadir TCR diversity decline inversely tracked overall survival among those who died. Proton therapy kept repertoires fairly stable, unlike photons, which gained effector/memory cells. After the lymphocyte nadir, photon-treated repertoires showed oligoclonal expansion, especially of CD8+ Temra cells. Survival link was tested only in deceased patients; proton benefit remains a possibility.

This CDR3 has 19 amino acids. Germline CDR1 reads MNHEY; CDR2 reads SMNVEV (reference sequence). V gave up 2 bases and J gave up 0 bases, with 17 bases separating them. This sequence originates from a woman in her fifties or sixties with pancreatic cancer. The source was peripheral blood, collected from a patient treated with photon-based radiotherapy. The chain is built from TRBV27 and TRBJ2-6; D is perhaps TRBD2 (5 bases). The CDR3 loop is CASSLSNTGILSGANVLTF. CDR3 in DNA: TGTGCCAGCAGTTTAAGTAATACCGGGATTCTCTCTGGGGCCAACGTCCTGACTTTC.